A selection of T cell receptor beta chains follows, all from one sample in a study of T-cell memory formation after mild COVID-19. TCRdb redid the calling of the 5' RACE reads with MiXCR, one entry per CDR3 protein. Of over 400,000 distinct CDR3 sequences in the sample, more than 20% were seen once. The specimen sequenced was PBMCs or a T cell subset sorted from them (not recorded which). The receptors come from an adult woman who had mild COVID-19 (a few samples of this study predate the infection). Cell type and time point are not known. Both conserved end residues are part of each CDR3. Fields, in order: V gene, D gene, J gene, clone size, CDR3 protein, CDR3 DNA. D genes are given only for firm matches. Expanded clones get a size class; other rows say once, few or many, or leave the size out.

v_gene: TRBV29-1; d_gene: -; j_gene: TRBJ2-1; abundance: few; CDR3aa: CSSKGGGEQFF; CDR3nt: TGCAGCTCCAAAGGAGGGGGTGAGCAGTTCTTC
v_gene: TRBV7-9; d_gene: TRBD2; j_gene: TRBJ2-2; abundance: -; CDR3aa: CASSLPGTSGRVRAGELFF; CDR3nt: TGTGCCAGCAGCTTACCCGGGACTAGCGGGAGAGTTAGAGCCGGGGAGCTGTTTTTT
v_gene: TRBV6-5; d_gene: TRBD1; j_gene: TRBJ2-3; abundance: few; CDR3aa: CASRDRDRGVDTQYF; CDR3nt: TGTGCCAGCAGGGACCGGGACAGGGGGGTAGATACGCAGTATTTT
v_gene: TRBV7-9; d_gene: -; j_gene: TRBJ2-1; abundance: -; CDR3aa: CASAPPIEQFF; CDR3nt: TGTGCCAGCGCTCCACCAATTGAGCAGTTCTTC
v_gene: TRBV20-1; d_gene: -; j_gene: TRBJ2-2; abundance: few; CDR3aa: CSARKPGTEGELFF; CDR3nt: TGCAGTGCTAGAAAGCCGGGGACTGAGGGGGAGCTGTTTTTT
v_gene: TRBV15; d_gene: -; j_gene: TRBJ1-6; abundance: few; CDR3aa: CATSRVGAAGSYNSPLHF; CDR3nt: TGTGCCACCAGCAGAGTGGGTGCGGCAGGATCCTATAATTCACCCCTCCACTTT
v_gene: TRBV29-1; d_gene: -; j_gene: TRBJ1-2; abundance: few; CDR3aa: CSVGTYGYTF; CDR3nt: TGCAGCGTTGGGACCTATGGCTACACCTTC
v_gene: TRBV6-6; d_gene: TRBD2; j_gene: TRBJ2-2; abundance: -; CDR3aa: CASSGRTRSRTGELFF; CDR3nt: TGTGCCAGCAGTGGCCGGACTAGATCCCGCACCGGGGAGCTGTTTTTT
v_gene: TRBV20-1; d_gene: TRBD1; j_gene: TRBJ2-7; abundance: -; CDR3aa: CSAPRDSSYEQYF; CDR3nt: TGCAGTGCACCCCGGGACAGCTCCTACGAGCAGTACTTC
v_gene: TRBV4-3; d_gene: TRBD2; j_gene: TRBJ2-1; abundance: few; CDR3aa: CASSQETSGMLYNEQFF; CDR3nt: TGCGCCAGCAGCCAAGAGACTAGCGGGATGCTATACAATGAGCAGTTCTTC
v_gene: TRBV20-1; d_gene: -; j_gene: TRBJ1-2; abundance: many; CDR3aa: CSARDLRGYTF; CDR3nt: TGCAGTGCTAGAGATTTGCGTGGCTACACCTTC
v_gene: TRBV20-1; d_gene: -; j_gene: TRBJ2-2; abundance: few; CDR3aa: CSARVRGLSTGELFF; CDR3nt: TGCAGTGCTAGAGTTCGAGGATTGAGTACCGGGGAGCTGTTTTTT
v_gene: TRBV14; d_gene: -; j_gene: TRBJ2-7; abundance: -; CDR3aa: CASSQYRTYEQYF; CDR3nt: TGTGCCAGCAGCCAATACCGAACCTACGAGCAGTACTTC